This T cell receptor (beta chain) is drawn from a study of T cells after yellow fever vaccination. One entry per CDR3 protein, called by TCRdb with MiXCR from the 5' RACE reads. In the table there are under 150,000 distinct CDR3 sequences, 7.7% of which are singletons. Germline values: CDR1 SGHRS, CDR2 YFSETQ. The CDR3 has 15 residues. V lost 1 base, J lost 5 bases, and 4 bases stayed unmatched. This clonotype was obtained from a man in his thirties or forties who received the YFV17D yellow fever vaccine. The rearrangement uses TRBV5-1 and TRBJ2-2; 8 bases align to TRBD2. The sequencing used CD4+ T cells sorted from PBMCs, collected 5 days after the yellow fever booster vaccination. CDR3 loop: CASSLSTSGTGELFF. The CDR3 bases are TGCGCCAGCAGCTTGTCCACTAGCGGAACCGGGGAGCTGTTTTTT.